Described below is a single T cell receptor beta chain sequence and its context. The antigen remains unidentified. The germline V gene has CDR1 LNHNV and CDR2 YYDKDF (reference sequence). This CDR3 is built from 17 residues. V trimming: 2 bases; J trimming: 3 bases; junction bases outside the gene matches: 9. The data stem from a study of T-cell reconstitution after alpha-beta-depleted transplantation in children. Unique molecular identifiers were built into the TCRbeta library. TCRdb analysed the PCR reads with MiXCR anew, one entry per CDR3 protein. The data contain approximately 1,000,000 distinct CDR3 sequences, about 29% of them singletons. Whole-study findings and limits: Surviving recipient T cells and intrathymic progenitors accounted for some patients' high TCRbeta diversity at day 60. At the one-year point after transplant, T-cell counts and TCRbeta diversity were found to come mostly from T cells that had been newly produced.

The receptor was isolated from a boy in the first two years of life who had a stem cell transplant for SCID, so the T cells may come from the graft donor. This chain links TRBV15 with TRBJ2-3; 9 positions agree with TRBD1. The sample here was PBMCs, mostly from graft donor cells, taken 360 days after TCRalphabeta/CD19-depleted stem cell transplant. Here the CDR3 DNA reads TGTGCCACCAGCAGAACCCCGGCCGGGACAGGGACAGATACGCAGTATTTT. Protein product: CATSRTPAGTGTDTQYF.